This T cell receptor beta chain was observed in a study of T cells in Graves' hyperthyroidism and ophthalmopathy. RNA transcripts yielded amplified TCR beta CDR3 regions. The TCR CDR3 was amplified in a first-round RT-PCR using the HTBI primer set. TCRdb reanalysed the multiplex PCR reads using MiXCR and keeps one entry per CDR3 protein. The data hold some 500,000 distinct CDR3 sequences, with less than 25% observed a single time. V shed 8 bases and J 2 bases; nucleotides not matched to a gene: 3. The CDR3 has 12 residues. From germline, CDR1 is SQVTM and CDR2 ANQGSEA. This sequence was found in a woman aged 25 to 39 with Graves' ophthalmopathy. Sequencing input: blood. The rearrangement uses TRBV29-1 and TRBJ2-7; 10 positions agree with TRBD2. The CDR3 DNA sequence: TGCAGCATAACTAGCGGGACCTACGAGCAGTACTTC. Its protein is CSITSGTYEQYF.